The present T cell receptor beta chain was sequenced within a study of T-cell reconstitution after alpha-beta-depleted transplantation in children. V was cut by 2 bases and J by 7 bases, with 15 bases left in between. This CDR3 has 15 amino acids. Preparation of the TCRbeta library was carried out with unique molecular identifiers. TCRdb re-analysed the PCR reads in MiXCR, keeping a single row per CDR3 protein. The sample consists of about 500,000 distinct CDR3 sequences, less than 35% of them appearing once. This receptor was taken from a human donor who donated a stem cell graft to a child with aplastic anemia. Material: PBMCs from the stem cell graft donor, obtained from the stem cell graft. The chain couples TRBV12-3 or TRBV12-4 to TRBJ1-5; D may be TRBD1 (5 bases). The CDR3 DNA reads TGTGCCAGCAGTTTAATGGGTGGGGGGAACCAGCCCCAGCATTTT. Residues: CASSLMGGGNQPQHF.